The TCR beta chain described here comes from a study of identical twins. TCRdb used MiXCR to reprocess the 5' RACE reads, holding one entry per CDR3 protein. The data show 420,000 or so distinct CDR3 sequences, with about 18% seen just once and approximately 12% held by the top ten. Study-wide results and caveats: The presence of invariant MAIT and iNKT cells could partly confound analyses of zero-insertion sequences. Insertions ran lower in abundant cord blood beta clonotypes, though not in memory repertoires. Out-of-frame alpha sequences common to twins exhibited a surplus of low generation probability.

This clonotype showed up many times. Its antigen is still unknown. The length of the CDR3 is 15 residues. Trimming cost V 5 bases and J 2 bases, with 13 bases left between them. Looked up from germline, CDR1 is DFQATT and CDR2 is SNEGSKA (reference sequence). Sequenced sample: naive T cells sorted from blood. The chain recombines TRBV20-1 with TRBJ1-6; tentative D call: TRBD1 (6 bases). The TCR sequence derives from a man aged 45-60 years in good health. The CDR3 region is CSAFEGGTYNSPLHF. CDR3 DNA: TGCAGTGCTTTTGAGGGGGGGACCTATAATTCACCCCTCCACTTT.